A selection of T cell receptor beta chains follows, all from one sample in a study of blood T cell repertoires in COVID-19. Sequencing used immunoSEQ multiplex PCR; TCRdb keeps in-frame clones, though not all of them. The table lists some 170,000 clones, 85% to 90% of them singletons. Sequenced: peripheral blood. The receptors here all came from a woman aged 60-75 years with acute or convalescent COVID-19. The CDR3 runs from the conserved cysteine through the conserved F or W. A D gene is named only where the DNA matches it firmly. A clone size is listed for some rows: how often the clone was seen (once, few, many), or a class if it is expanded.

d_call clone_size j_call v_call cdr3_aa cdr3_nt
TRBD1 . TRBJ1-2 TRBV23-1 CATCRQGAGGDYGYTF TGCGCCACCTGTCGGCAGGGGGCGGGAGGGGACTATGGCTACACCTTC
TRBD1 many TRBJ1-5 TRBV2 CASSVGQGAQPQHF TGTGCCAGCAGTGTAGGGCAGGGGGCTCAGCCCCAGCATTTT
TRBD2 . TRBJ2-1 TRBV20-1 CSGLASSGQFF TGCAGTGGACTAGCGTCTTCGGGGCAGTTCTTC
TRBD2 . TRBJ2-1 TRBV28 CASRPGLAGYNEQFF TGTGCCAGCAGGCCCGGACTAGCGGGGTACAATGAGCAGTTCTTC
TRBD1 once TRBJ1-4 TRBV5-1 CASSWTGVAELFF TGCGCCAGCAGCTGGACAGGGGTTGCGGAACTGTTTTTT
TRBD1 few TRBJ1-1 TRBV6-5 CASIPPGQSTEAFF TGTGCCAGCATTCCGCCGGGACAGTCAACCGAAGCTTTCTTT
TRBD1 . TRBJ1-1 TRBV5-1 CASSSTGKAFF TGCGCCAGCAGTTCGACAGGGAAAGCTTTCTTT
. . TRBJ2-2 TRBV29-1 CSIDKGHHTGELFF TGCAGCATTGATAAGGGACATCACACCGGGGAGCTGTTTTTT
. . TRBJ1-4 TRBV29-1 CGGADNEKLFF TGTGGCGGGGCGGACAATGAAAAACTGTTTTTT
. . TRBJ1-1 TRBV12-3/TRBV12-4 CASSASGVPEAFF TGTGCCAGCAGTGCCTCAGGGGTCCCTGAAGCTTTCTTT
. . TRBJ2-1 TRBV12-3/TRBV12-4 CASSSYNEQFF TGTGCCAGCAGTTCGTACAATGAGCAGTTCTTC
. . TRBJ1-2 TRBV7-2 CASTPDSRGYTF TGTGCCAGCACTCCGGACAGTAGAGGCTACACCTTC
. . TRBJ1-1 TRBV2 CASRTGRYEAFF TGTGCCAGCAGAACAGGGAGATATGAAGCTTTCTTT
. . TRBJ1-2 TRBV28 CASSLSGAGYGYTF TGTGCCAGCAGTTTATCAGGGGCGGGTTATGGCTACACCTTC
. . TRBJ1-4 TRBV7-8 CASSQRWGRGEKLFF TGTGCCAGCAGCCAACGATGGGGTAGGGGGGAAAAACTGTTTTTT